This T cell receptor beta chain was obtained from a study of CD8 T cells in Susac syndrome. The CDR3 is 12 residues long. V shed 7 bases and J 10 bases; nucleotides not matched to a gene: 9. RNA was extracted with the RNeasy kit, and a quantity of roughly 0.5 to 1 ug was reverse transcribed using random hexamers. One entry per CDR3 protein results from TCRdb running MiXCR on the immunoSEQ multiplex PCR reads. The table lists 100,000 to 150,000 distinct CDR3 sequences, around 96% of them singletons. The sequenced sample consisted of CD4+ T cells from PBMCs. The receptor was derived from a human donor with Susac syndrome. This sequence joins TRBV12-3 or TRBV12-4 and TRBJ1-1, with TRBD1 matching over 7 bases. The CDR3 protein is CASITGQGGAFF. Here the CDR3 DNA reads TGTGCCAGCATCACGGGGCAGGGGGGAGCTTTCTTT.